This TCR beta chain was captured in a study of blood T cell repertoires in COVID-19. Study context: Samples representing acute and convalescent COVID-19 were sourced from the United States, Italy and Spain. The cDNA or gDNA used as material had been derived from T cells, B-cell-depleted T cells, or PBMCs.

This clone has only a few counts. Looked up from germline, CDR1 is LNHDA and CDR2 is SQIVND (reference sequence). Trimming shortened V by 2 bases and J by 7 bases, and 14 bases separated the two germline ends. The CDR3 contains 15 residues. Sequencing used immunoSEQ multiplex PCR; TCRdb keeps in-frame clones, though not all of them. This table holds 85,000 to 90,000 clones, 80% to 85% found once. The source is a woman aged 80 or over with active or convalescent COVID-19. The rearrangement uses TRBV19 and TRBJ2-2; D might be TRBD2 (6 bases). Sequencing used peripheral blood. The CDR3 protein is CASSIMRARGGELFF. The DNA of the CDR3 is TGTGCCAGTAGTATAATGCGGGCGCGGGGCGGGGAGCTGTTTTTT.